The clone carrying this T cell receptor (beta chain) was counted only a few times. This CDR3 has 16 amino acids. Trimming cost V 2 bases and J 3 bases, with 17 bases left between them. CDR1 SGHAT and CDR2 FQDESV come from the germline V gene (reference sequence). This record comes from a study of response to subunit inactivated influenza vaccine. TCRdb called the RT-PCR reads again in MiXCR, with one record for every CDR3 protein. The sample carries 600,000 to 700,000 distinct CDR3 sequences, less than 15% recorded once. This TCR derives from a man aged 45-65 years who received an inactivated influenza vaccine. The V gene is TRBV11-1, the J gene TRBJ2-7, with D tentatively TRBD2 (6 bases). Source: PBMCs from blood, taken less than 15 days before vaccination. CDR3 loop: CASSLSSGSAVYEQYF. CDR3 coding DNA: TGTGCCAGCAGCTTATCTTCCGGGAGTGCGGTCTACGAGCAGTACTTC.